This T cell receptor beta chain stems from a study of human T cells and chemical hapten exposure. In the study overall: The use of 2% DPC on roughly 2 cm by roughly 2 cm of upper inner arm skin constituted sensitization.

This clonotype was recorded at least ten times. From the RACE reads, TCRdb called clonotypes with MiXCR, one entry per CDR3 protein. The sample contains around 120,000 distinct CDR3 sequences, roughly 13% of which appear only once. Time point given: pre-sensitization, week 0. Treatment defined: therapeutic diphenylcyclopropenone sensitization with weekly scalp DPC. The V gene lost 5 bases and the J gene lost 2 bases, with 17 bases spanning the gap. Germline CDR1 is SGHNT and CDR2 is YYREEE (reference sequence). The CDR3 contains 15 residues. V is TRBV5-4 and J is TRBJ2-7; D assignment may be TRBD1 or TRBD2 (6 bases each). Sequences were derived from whole blood, sampled in connection with sensitization to the hapten diphenylcyclopropenone (DPC). This TCR derives from a woman younger than 30 with alopecia areata. Some clones in this sample may be carry-over from other donors' samples. The CDR3 here is CASREGHWEAYEQYF. As DNA, the CDR3 is TGTGCCAGCAGAGAGGGACATTGGGAGGCCTACGAGCAGTACTTC.